These 25 T cell receptor beta chains were sequenced from one sample in a study of T cells in tumors and immune-related adverse events. TCRdb's copy holds only in-frame clones and misses some; the assay was immunoSEQ multiplex PCR. The table records 20,000 to 25,000 clones, 75% to 95% of them present only once. Sequencing used lymph node tissue, obtained from a patient treated with anti-PD-1 therapy. The receptors were gathered from a female donor with metastatic renal cell carcinoma.

V gene TRBV19 combines with J gene TRBJ1-3; D is unclear. The ends were cut back, 3 bases at V and 4 bases at J, with 10 bases in the middle. The CDR3 runs to 14 residues. Germline V lookup: CDR1 LNHDA, CDR2 SQIVND (reference sequence). DNA for the CDR3: TGTGCCAGTAGTATCGGTGGCAGGGGAAACACCATATATTTT. Translation: CASSIGGRGNTIYF.

The chain has TRBV6-6 and TRBJ2-5, with TRBD2 matching over 12 bases. The V segment lost 10 bases and the J segment 5 bases; nucleotides outside the gene matches: 8. Per the germline V gene, CDR1 is MNHNY and CDR2 is SVGAGI (reference sequence). The CDR3 spans 14 residues. In DNA, the CDR3 is TGTGCCATATCGCTAGCGGGGGGGAGGGAGACCCAGTACTTC. It codes for CAISLAGGRETQYF.

This clone was observed a single time. Here the CDR3 reads CASSLVAAGDYEQYF. The CDR3 DNA reads as TGCGCCAGCAGCTTGGTTGCGGCAGGGGATTACGAGCAGTACTTC. The V gene is TRBV5-1, the J gene TRBJ2-7, with a tentative D call TRBD1 (6 bases). The V end lost 0 bases, the J end lost 4 bases, and 14 bases lay between the germline ends. The CDR3 is 15 amino acids. Germline CDR1 is SGHRS and CDR2 is YFSETQ.

A remark on this clone: An end of the junction differs from the germline gene, which may be a read error. The chain recombines TRBV5-4 with TRBJ2-5; a weak D match, TRBD1 (5 bases). CDR3 size: 16 residues. The germline V gene encodes CDR1 SGHNT and CDR2 YYREEE (reference sequence). The CDR3 here is CASSLYPTGLHSELHF. CDR3 bases: TGTGCCAGCAGCTTGTACCCTACAGGTCTACACTCGGAGTTGCACTTC.

The gene calls are TRBV30 and TRBJ2-7, with D possibly called TRBD1 or TRBD2 (5 bases each). Germline V gene data show CDR1 as GTSNPN and CDR2 as SVGIG (reference sequence). This CDR3 is built from 13 residues. Trimming shortened V by 5 bases and J by 3 bases, and 14 bases separated the two germline ends. The CDR3 DNA sequence: TGTGCCTGGTCAAGGGACGGGATCTACGAGCAGTACTTC. Its translation: CAWSRDGIYEQYF.

V and J are TRBV2 and TRBJ2-5; 9 bases are a match to TRBD2. V lost 4 bases to trimming and J lost 5 bases; unmatched junction nucleotides: 11. This CDR3 comprises 16 residues. CDR1 SNHLY and CDR2 FYNNEI come from the germline V gene. CDR3 residues: CASSVPLAGPRETQYF. The CDR3 bases are TGTGCCAGCAGTGTCCCCCTAGCGGGGCCTCGGGAGACCCAGTACTTC. Combining the CDR3 with reference TRBV2 and TRBJ2-5 gives the whole variable domain EPEVTQTPSHQVTQMGQEVILRCVPISNHLYFYWYRQILGQKVEFLVSFYNNEISEKSEIFDDQFSVERPDGSNFTLKIRSTKLEDSAMYFCASSVPLAGPRETQYFGPGTRLLVL.

J is TRBJ1-2 and V is TRBV6-6, with 7 bases matching TRBD1. Trimming at V came to 4 bases and at J to 2 bases, leaving 10 bases not matched to a gene. CDR1 and CDR2 (germline): MNHNY, SVGAGI (reference sequence). This CDR3 is 16 amino acids long. In DNA form, the CDR3 reads TGTGCCAGCAGTTCGACTTCGGGACAGAACAACTATGGCTACACCTTC. This sequence encodes CASSSTSGQNNYGYTF.

This rearrangement joins TRBV7-8 to TRBJ1-2, with 10 bases lining up with TRBD1. The CDR3 totals 16 residues. Germline V gives CDR1 SGHVS, CDR2 FQNEAQ. J gave up 4 bases and V 5 bases, and 10 bases lay outside the gene matches. CDR3 in amino acids: CASSDSTGTGAYGYTF. The CDR3 bases are TGTGCCAGCAGCGACAGTACGGGGACAGGGGCCTATGGCTACACCTTC.

This clone has just a few counts. The rearrangement links TRBV4-2 to TRBJ1-3, with TRBD1 identical over 7 bases. CDR1 LGHNA and CDR2 YNFKEQ come from the germline V gene. The CDR3 is 16 residues long. The J segment lost 1 base and the V segment lost 1 base, leaving 4 bases of the junction unmatched. The CDR3: CASSQGTGPSGNTIYF. The CDR3 DNA reads TGTGCCAGCAGCCAAGGGACAGGTCCTTCTGGAAACACCATATATTTT.

This clone appeared once. This chain joins TRBV30 and TRBJ2-7, with 13 nucleotides matching TRBD2. Germline V gene sequence: CDR1 GTSNPN, CDR2 SVGIG (reference sequence). The junction had 9 bases not matched to a gene; V was cut back by 5 bases and J by 5 bases. The CDR3 spans 15 residues. CDR3 nucleotide sequence: TGTGCCTGGGTACCCGGACTAGCGGGAGTTCACGAGCAGTACTTC. Protein: CAWVPGLAGVHEQYF.

This chain connects TRBV5-1 to TRBJ2-1, with D possibly being TRBD2 (6 bases). The CDR3 runs 14 residues. V lost 1 base and J 5 bases, leaving 10 bases between the germline ends. Germline values: CDR1 SGHRS, CDR2 YFSETQ. The CDR3 sequence: CASSLLATNNEQFF. For the CDR3, the DNA is TGCGCCAGCAGCTTGCTAGCGACAAACAATGAGCAGTTCTTC.

The CDR3 region has the DNA TGTGCCACCAGCAGAGTCTCGGTGGGGTTCGGCGAAAAACTGTTTTTT. It encodes CATSRVSVGFGEKLFF. The rearrangement joins TRBV15 to TRBJ1-4, with no clear D. The V end lost 1 base, the J end lost 8 bases, and 17 bases lay between the germline ends. The CDR3 is 16 amino acids. CDR1 is LNHNV and CDR2 is YYDKDF in the germline V gene (reference sequence). Full variable domain (missing parts from reference TRBV15 and TRBJ1-4): DAMVIQNPRYQVTQFGKPVTLSCSQTLNHNVMYWYQQKSSQAPKLLFHYYDKDFNNEADTPDNFQSRRPNTSFCFLDIRSPGLGDTAMYLCATSRVSVGFGEKLFFGSGTQLSVL.

The chain employs TRBV6-1 and TRBJ2-1; D possibly corresponds to TRBD1 (5 bases). Germline assignment: CDR1 MNHNS and CDR2 SASEGT. Trimming took off 4 bases at V and 2 bases at J, with 12 bases between the two ends. This CDR3 has 15 residues. The CDR3 region is CASSVDSLAYNEQFF. Here the CDR3 DNA reads TGTGCCAGCAGTGTCGACAGCCTAGCCTACAATGAGCAGTTCTTC.

CDR3 residues: CASSPGAGNTEAFF. CDR3 DNA sequence: TGTGCCAGCTCACCGGGGGCTGGGAACACTGAAGCTTTCTTT. The chain has TRBV18 and TRBJ1-1, with D tentatively TRBD1 (6 bases). The CDR3 consists of 14 residues. Looked up from germline, CDR1 is KGHSH and CDR2 is LQKENI. V was cut by 3 bases and J by 1 base, with 9 bases left in between.

This clone has a handful of counts. J is TRBJ1-1 and V is TRBV10-2; D is possibly TRBD1 (6 bases). V lost 6 bases and J 3 bases, leaving 11 bases between the germline ends. The CDR3 is 13 residues long. Per germline, CDR1 WSHSY and CDR2 SAAADI. CDR3 nucleotide sequence: TGCGCCAGCAGGATCGACAGGTACACTGAAGCTTTCTTT. Protein: CASRIDRYTEAFF.

The chain couples TRBV27 to TRBJ2-2; D unclear. Trimming shortened V by 2 bases and J by 5 bases, and 9 bases separated the two germline ends. Per the germline V gene, CDR1 is MNHEY and CDR2 is SMNVEV (reference sequence). The CDR3 extends over 14 amino acids. CDR3 DNA: TGTGCCAGCAGTTTAGAGTGGAGTACCGGGGAGCTGTTTTTT. Translating gives CASSLEWSTGELFF.

The chain employs TRBV6-6 and TRBJ2-7; D might be TRBD1 (6 bases). Germline CDR1 reads MNHNY; CDR2 reads SVGAGI (reference sequence). With 1 base removed from V and 5 bases from J, the gap between germline ends came to 12 bases. CDR3 length: 14 residues. The CDR3 nucleotides are TGTGCCAGCAGTTACTGGGGGCGCGAAAACGAGCAGTACTTC. Amino acid sequence: CASSYWGRENEQYF.

The chain couples TRBV14 to TRBJ2-2, with D unclear. In germline, CDR1 is SGHDN, CDR2 FVKESK. The CDR3 has 13 residues. V shed 1 base and J shed 6 bases, with 6 bases lying between them. The CDR3 region has the DNA TGTGCCAGCAGCCAAGTACTGGCCGGGGAGCTGTTTTTT. Translating it yields CASSQVLAGELFF.

V is TRBV11-3 and J is TRBJ1-1; D gene ambiguous. Germline V lookup: CDR1 SGHNT, CDR2 YENEEA. This CDR3 region has 14 residues. V lost 1 base and J lost 2, with 8 bases in between. The CDR3 DNA is TGTGCCAGCAGCTTAGTCACCCTAAACACTGAAGCTTTCTTT. Translating it yields CASSLVTLNTEAFF.

The rearrangement uses TRBV2 and TRBJ2-3; D gene unclear. The length of the CDR3 is 14 residues. Trimming shortened V by 1 base and J by 4 bases, and 9 bases separated the two germline ends. Looked up from germline, CDR1 is SNHLY and CDR2 is FYNNEI. The CDR3 spells CASSEGIPPDTQYF. The CDR3 coding sequence is TGTGCCAGCAGTGAAGGGATCCCTCCAGATACGCAGTATTTT. Supplemented by reference TRBV2 and TRBJ2-3, the full variable domain reads EPEVTQTPSHQVTQMGQEVILRCVPISNHLYFYWYRQILGQKVEFLVSFYNNEISEKSEIFDDQFSVERPDGSNFTLKIRSTKLEDSAMYFCASSEGIPPDTQYFGPGTRLTVL.

This chain uses TRBV5-5 with TRBJ2-7; no reliable D call. V gave up 7 bases and J gave up 6 bases, with 14 bases separating them. Per germline, CDR1 SGHKS and CDR2 YYEKEE (reference sequence). CDR3 length: 12 amino acids. The CDR3 coding sequence is TGTGCCAGCTCTTATGAGCGAGGCGAGCAGTACTTC. Encoded protein: CASSYERGEQYF. Supplemented by reference TRBV5-5 and TRBJ2-7, the full variable domain reads DAGVTQSPTHLIKTRGQQVTLRCSPISGHKSVSWYQQVLGQGPQFIFQYYEKEERGRGNFPDRFSARQFPNYSSELNVNALLLGDSALYLCASSYERGEQYFGPGTRLTVT.

The chain employs TRBV6-5 and TRBJ1-1; D remains unclear. Trimming removed 7 bases from V and 4 bases from J, with 10 bases in between. Germline assignment: CDR1 MNHEY and CDR2 SVGAGI. This CDR3 region has 12 residues. The DNA for the CDR3 is TGTGCCAGCACCGATTTCGGCACTGAAGCTTTCTTT. It codes for CASTDFGTEAFF.

V and J are TRBV7-9 and TRBJ2-3, with TRBD2 matching over 10 bases. The CDR3 is 15 amino acids. The germline gives CDR1 SEHNR, CDR2 FQNEAQ (reference sequence). V shed 2 bases and J 6 bases; nucleotides not matched to a gene: 5. This CDR3 is CASSLLAGVGDTQYF. The CDR3 DNA is TGTGCCAGCAGCTTACTAGCGGGAGTGGGGGATACGCAGTATTTT.

The chain uses TRBV18 and TRBJ1-2; unclear D gene. V lost 1 base to trimming and J lost 8 bases, with 17 bases between them. Germline-derived CDR1 and CDR2 are KGHSH and LQKENI. The CDR3 spans 15 residues. In DNA form, the CDR3 reads TGTGCCAGCTCACCACGCTTTGAGGCTCGTGGGGGCTACACCTTC. Encoded protein: CASSPRFEARGGYTF.

The chain joins TRBV6-1 to TRBJ2-2; D ambiguous. Trimming stripped 1 base from V and 4 bases from J, with 4 bases between. Germline V gene lookup returns CDR1 MNHNS and CDR2 SASEGT. The CDR3 length is 13 residues. The CDR3 DNA is TGTGCCAGCAGTGAAGTTCTCACCGGGGAGCTGTTTTTT. It translates to CASSEVLTGELFF.